This TCR beta chain derives from a study of shared clonotypes between healthy human individuals. The CDR3 sequence is 14 residues long. CDR1 is LGHNT and CDR2 is FRNRAP in the germline V gene. The V end was cut by 3 bases, the J end by 0 bases, with 6 bases between. Sorted-subset replicate PCRs used 200 ng of genomic DNA. This amount corresponded to about 29,000 T cell genomes. TCRdb keeps only in-frame clones here, not all; method: immunoSEQ multiplex PCR. Among around 2.1 million clones listed, roughly 91% were seen once. CD8 cells classed as naive were CD45RO-negative and positively selected for CCR7, excluding terminally differentiated effector memory CD45RA+ cells.

The specimen was naive CD8+ T cells from PBMCs. This receptor was taken from a man aged 18 to 29 in good health. Some clones in this sample may be carry-over from other donors' samples. The gene calls are TRBV12-5 and TRBJ1-3; D unresolved. The CDR3 DNA reads TGTGCTAGTGGTTTCTGGGACTCTGGAAACACCATATATTTT. Translating it yields CASGFWDSGNTIYF.